This T cell receptor (beta chain) was sequenced in a study of blood T cell repertoires in COVID-19 (TCRdb year 2020). Background on the whole study: Samples from collaborators originated in the United States, Italy and Spain and spanned both the acute and convalescent phases of COVID-19. The repertoires were released in a freely available public database meant as a resource for research on the immune response to SARS-CoV-2. Subjects who had been exposed to COVID-19, were actively infected with it, or had recovered from it provided the deeply sampled blood TCRbeta repertoires that made up the dataset. The samples were drawn from two sources: the first 160 participants of the ongoing ImmuneRACE study, and 1,254 subjects contributed by 6 global collaborators. The material from the prospective study consisted of cDNA or gDNA derived from T cells, B-cell-depleted T cells, or PBMCs. Where available, HLA class I and class II types were obtained from metadata supplied by the sample provider rather than from assay-based typing. Nearly every sample came with metadata listing a de-identified subject ID, COVID-19 status, age in years and sex. Results and caveats for the whole study, not just this receptor: Clinical and demographic metadata were provided uncurated, with the amount varying by source and participant.

The CDR1 and CDR2 encoded by the germline V gene (reference sequence) are LNHDA and SQIVND. The CDR3 holds 13 amino acids from the cysteine to the phenylalanine. Here the CDR3 DNA is all that survives: 39 bases in frame from base 1. Germline trimming: 3 bases from V, 4 bases from J; junction bases outside gene matches: 3. With respect to this clone: Its antigen target is currently unknown. No much larger clone is present one base from it, and per-base qualities are unavailable.

Collaborating institutions collected whole blood in K2EDTA tubes following their own protocols. Collaborator samples were shipped for TCRbeta analysis as frozen whole blood, isolated PBMCs, or DNA extracted from either sample type. TCRbeta CDR3 regions were amplified from genomic DNA using the immunoSEQ Assay, a bias-controlled multiplex PCR. Concerning the study's data processing: Nucleated cell counts per sample were estimated from amplification of reference gene primers within the assay. To quantify the absolute abundance of each unique TCRbeta CDR3 rearrangement, sequence reads were collapsed and filtered. For each sample, productive Simpson clonality was calculated as the square root of Simpson's diversity index across productive rearrangements. In its TCRdb copy, this immuneACCESS table keeps in-frame sequences only and misses some clones. Where compared with another copy, unresolved V genes explain less than half of these, and the others have no known cause. Clone size and V and J calls were adopted from that table, with D and trimming inferred from the DNA. The sample has 130,000 or so clones on record, around 86% of them singletons. Of the sample, around 1.5% falls within the top ten clones.

Source material: peripheral blood. The sequence joins TRBV19 to TRBJ2-7, with 7 junctional bases fitting TRBD2. This TCR derives from a human donor in a cohort sampled during active COVID-19. This receptor has the CDR3 CASSMGLPYEQYF. The base sequence is TGTGCCAGTAGTATGGGACTACCTTACGAGCAGTACTTC.